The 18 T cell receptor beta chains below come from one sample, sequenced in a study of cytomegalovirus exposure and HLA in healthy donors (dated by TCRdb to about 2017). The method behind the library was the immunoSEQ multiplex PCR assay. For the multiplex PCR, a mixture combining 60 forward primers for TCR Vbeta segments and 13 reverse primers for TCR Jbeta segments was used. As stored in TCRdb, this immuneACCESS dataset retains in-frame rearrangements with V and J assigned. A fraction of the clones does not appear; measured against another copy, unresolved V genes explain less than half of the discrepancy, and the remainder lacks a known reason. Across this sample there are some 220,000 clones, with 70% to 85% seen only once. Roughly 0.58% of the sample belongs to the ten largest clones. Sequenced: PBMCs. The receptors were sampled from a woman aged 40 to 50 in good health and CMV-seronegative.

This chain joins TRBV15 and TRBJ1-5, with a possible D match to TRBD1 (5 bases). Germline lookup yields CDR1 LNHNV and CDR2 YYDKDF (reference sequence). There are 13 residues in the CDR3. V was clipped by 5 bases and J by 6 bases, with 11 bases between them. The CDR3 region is CATSQGVGQPQHF. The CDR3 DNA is TGTGCCACCAGCCAAGGGGTGGGTCAGCCCCAGCATTTT.

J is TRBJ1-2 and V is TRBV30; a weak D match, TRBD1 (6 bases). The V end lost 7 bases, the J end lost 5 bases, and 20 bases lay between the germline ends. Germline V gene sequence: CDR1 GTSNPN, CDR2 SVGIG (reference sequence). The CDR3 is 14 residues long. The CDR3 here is CASSARRTVYGYTF. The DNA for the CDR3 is TGTGCCTCGTCGGCACGAAGGACAGTTTATGGCTACACCTTC.

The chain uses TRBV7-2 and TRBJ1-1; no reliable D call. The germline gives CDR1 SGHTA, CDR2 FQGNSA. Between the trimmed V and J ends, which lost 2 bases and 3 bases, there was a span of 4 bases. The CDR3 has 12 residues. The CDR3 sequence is CASSLSYTEAFF. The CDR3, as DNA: TGTGCCAGCAGCTTATCTTACACTGAAGCTTTCTTT.

CDR3 amino acids: CAISGAVQETQYF. The CDR3 nucleotides are TGTGCCATCAGTGGGGCTGTTCAAGAGACCCAGTACTTC. The chain uses TRBV10-3 and TRBJ2-5; D is ambiguous. Germline CDR1 reads ENHRY; CDR2 reads SYGVKD. The CDR3 totals 13 residues. Trimming cost V 4 bases and J 2 bases, with 8 bases left between them.

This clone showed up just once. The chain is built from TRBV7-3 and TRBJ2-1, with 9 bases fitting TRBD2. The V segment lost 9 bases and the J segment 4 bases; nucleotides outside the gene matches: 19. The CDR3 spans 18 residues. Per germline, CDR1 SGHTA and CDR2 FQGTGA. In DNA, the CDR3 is TGTGCCAGACCCCTAGGGGCGGGGGGGCTTATAACTTACAATGAGCAGTTCTTC. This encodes CARPLGAGGLITYNEQFF.

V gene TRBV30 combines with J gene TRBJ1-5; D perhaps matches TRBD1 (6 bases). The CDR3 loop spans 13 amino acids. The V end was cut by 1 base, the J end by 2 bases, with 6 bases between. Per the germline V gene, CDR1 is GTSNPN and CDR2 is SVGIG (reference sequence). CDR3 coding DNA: TGTGCCTGGAGTGGACAGGGCAATCAGCCCCAGCATTTT. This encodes CAWSGQGNQPQHF.

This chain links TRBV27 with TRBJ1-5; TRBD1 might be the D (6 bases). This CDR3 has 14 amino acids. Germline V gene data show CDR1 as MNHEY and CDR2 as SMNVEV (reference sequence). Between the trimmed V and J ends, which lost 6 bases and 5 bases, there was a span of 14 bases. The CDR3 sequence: CASRTTGRDQPQHF. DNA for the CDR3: TGTGCCAGCAGAACGACAGGTAGGGATCAGCCCCAGCATTTT.

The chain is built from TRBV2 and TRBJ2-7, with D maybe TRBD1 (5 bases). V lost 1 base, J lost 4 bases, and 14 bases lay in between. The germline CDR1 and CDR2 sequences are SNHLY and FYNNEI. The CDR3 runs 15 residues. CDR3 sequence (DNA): TGTGCCAGCAGTGAAGAACAGGCTGAGTTTTACGAGCAGTACTTC. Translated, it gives CASSEEQAEFYEQYF.

The CDR3 sequence: CASSETGRSYEQYF. The DNA for the CDR3 is TGTGCCAGCAGTGAGACAGGGAGGTCCTACGAGCAGTACTTC. V usage is TRBV2 and J usage is TRBJ2-7; D is perhaps TRBD1 (7 bases). V was shortened by 3 bases and J by 1 base, with 10 bases between the two germline ends. This CDR3 is built from 14 residues. Germline CDR1 is SNHLY and CDR2 is FYNNEI.

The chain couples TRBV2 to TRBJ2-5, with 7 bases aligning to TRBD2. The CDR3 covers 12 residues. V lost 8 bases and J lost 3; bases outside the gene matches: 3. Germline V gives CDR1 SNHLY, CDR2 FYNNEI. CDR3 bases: TGTGCCAGCGGGACTACAAAAGAGACCCAGTACTTC. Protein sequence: CASGTTKETQYF.

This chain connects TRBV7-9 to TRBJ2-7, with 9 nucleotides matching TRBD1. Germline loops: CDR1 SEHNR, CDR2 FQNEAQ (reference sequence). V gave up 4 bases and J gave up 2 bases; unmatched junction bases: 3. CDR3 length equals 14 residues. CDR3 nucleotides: TGTGCCAGCAGCTCGGGACAGGGTCCCTACGAGCAGTACTTC. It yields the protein CASSSGQGPYEQYF.

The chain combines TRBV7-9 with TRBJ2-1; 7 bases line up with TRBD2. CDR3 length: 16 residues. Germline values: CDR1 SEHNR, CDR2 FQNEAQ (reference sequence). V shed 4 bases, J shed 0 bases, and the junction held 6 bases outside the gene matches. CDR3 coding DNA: TGTGCCAGCAGCTGGGGGGGGAACGACTCCTACAATGAGCAGTTCTTC. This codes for CASSWGGNDSYNEQFF. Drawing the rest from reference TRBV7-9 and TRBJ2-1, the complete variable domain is DTGVSQNPRHKITKRGQNVTFRCDPISEHNRLYWYRQTLGQGPEFLTYFQNEAQLEKSRLLSDRFSAERPKGSFSTLEIQRTEQGDSAMYLCASSWGGNDSYNEQFFGPGTRLTVL.

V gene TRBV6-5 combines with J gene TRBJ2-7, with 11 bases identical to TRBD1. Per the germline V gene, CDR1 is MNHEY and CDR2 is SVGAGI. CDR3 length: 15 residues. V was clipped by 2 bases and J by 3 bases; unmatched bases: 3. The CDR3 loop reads CASSYKGTGGYEQYF. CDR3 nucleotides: TGTGCCAGCAGTTACAAAGGGACAGGGGGCTACGAGCAGTACTTC.

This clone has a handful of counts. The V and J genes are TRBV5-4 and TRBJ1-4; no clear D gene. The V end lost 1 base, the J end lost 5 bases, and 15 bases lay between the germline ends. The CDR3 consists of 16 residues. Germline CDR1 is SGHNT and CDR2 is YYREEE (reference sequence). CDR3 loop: CASSLSQIGKNEKLFF. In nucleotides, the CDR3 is TGTGCCAGCAGCTTGTCACAGATCGGGAAAAATGAAAAACTGTTTTTT.

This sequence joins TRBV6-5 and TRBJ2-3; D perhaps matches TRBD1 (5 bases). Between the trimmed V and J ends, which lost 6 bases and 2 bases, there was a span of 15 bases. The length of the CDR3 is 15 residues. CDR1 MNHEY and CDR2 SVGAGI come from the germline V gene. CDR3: CASSQNRPPTDTQYF. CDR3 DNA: TGTGCCAGCAGCCAGAACAGGCCCCCCACAGATACGCAGTATTTT.

CDR3 DNA sequence: TGTGCCAGCAGCCCCTCGACAGGGAGGATTGGTGAAGCTTTCTTT. Residues: CASSPSTGRIGEAFF. The rearrangement links TRBV5-4 to TRBJ1-1; 7 nucleotides line up with TRBD1. CDR1 is SGHNT and CDR2 is YYREEE in the germline V gene (reference sequence). CDR3 length: 15 residues. J lost 7 bases, V lost 4 bases, and 13 bases had no gene match. Together with reference TRBV5-4 and TRBJ1-1, the CDR3 gives the full variable domain: ETGVTQSPTHLIKTRGQQVTLRCSSQSGHNTVSWYQQALGQGPQFIFQYYREEENGRGNFPPRFSGLQFPNYSSELNVNALELDDSALYLCASSPSTGRIGEAFFGQGTRLTVV.

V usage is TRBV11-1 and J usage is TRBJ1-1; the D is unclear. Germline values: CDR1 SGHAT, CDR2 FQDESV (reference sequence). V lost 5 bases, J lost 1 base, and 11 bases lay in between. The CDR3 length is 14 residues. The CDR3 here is CASSPSIANTEAFF. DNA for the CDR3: TGTGCCAGCAGCCCGTCTATAGCGAACACTGAAGCTTTCTTT.

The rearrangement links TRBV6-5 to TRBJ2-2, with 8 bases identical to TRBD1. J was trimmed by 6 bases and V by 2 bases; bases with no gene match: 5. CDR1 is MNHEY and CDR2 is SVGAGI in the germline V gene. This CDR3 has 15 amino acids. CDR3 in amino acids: CASSYAGTGPGELFF. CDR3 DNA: TGTGCCAGCAGTTACGCTGGGACAGGCCCCGGGGAGCTGTTTTTT.